What follows is one T cell receptor (beta chain) and its context. Its antigen is currently unknown. Sequenced by immunoSEQ multiplex PCR; TCRdb stores in-frame clones only, minus some. The data show under 100,000 clones, with over 75% seen just once and 0.72% held by the top ten. This sample was taken from a study of OX40 agonist ivuxolimab in advanced cancers. The overall study: Dose-escalation patients suffered from hepatocellular carcinoma, melanoma, renal cell or head and neck cancer.

Whole-study results and caveats: Dosing at 0.1 to 3.0 mg/kg was accompanied by clonal expansion of CD4+ and CD8+ blood T cells by week 6. Expansion of clones was among the lowest in partial responders at 0.1-3.0 mg/kg.

Trimming left V 7 bases short and J 5 bases short, with 14 bases between. Germline loops: CDR1 MNHNS, CDR2 SASEGT. CDR3 size: 13 residues. This specimen was CD4+ or CD8+ T cells sorted from blood, taken in a trial of the OX40 agonist ivuxolimab. This sequence joins TRBV6-1 and TRBJ1-1, with D possibly TRBD1 on 5 matching bases. The receptor comes from an adult with an advanced solid tumor such as melanoma, head and neck, liver or kidney cancer. The CDR3 sequence is CASTSRQWTEAFF. In DNA form, the CDR3 reads TGTGCCAGCACTTCGCGACAGTGGACTGAAGCTTTCTTT.